One sample yielded the 10 T cell receptor beta chains listed below, sequenced in a study of blood T cell repertoires in COVID-19. Measured with immunoSEQ multiplex PCR; TCRdb has only the in-frame clones, and not every one. The data hold approximately 150,000 clones, with 87% observed a single time. The sequenced sample consisted of peripheral blood. These receptors were obtained from a woman aged 50 to 65 with acute or convalescent COVID-19.

The CDR3 coding sequence is TGTGCCAGCAGTTACCCGGGACTAGCGGGCTACAATGAGCAGTTCTTC. As protein: CASSYPGLAGYNEQFF. This chain uses TRBV6-2 or TRBV6-3 with TRBJ2-1; 12 bases fit TRBD2. The V gene end was trimmed by 2 bases and the J gene end by 3 bases; junction bases not matched to a gene: 2. The germline CDR1 and CDR2 sequences are MNHEY and SVGEGT. This CDR3 region has 16 residues.

The CDR3 sequence: CATSDLRWGYTF. In DNA, the CDR3 is TGTGCCACCAGTGATTTGCGGTGGGGCTACACCTTC. The chain employs TRBV24-1 and TRBJ1-2; no clear D gene. This CDR3 region has 12 residues. Germline V gene data show CDR1 as KGHDR and CDR2 as SFDVKD. Trimming removed 0 bases at V and 8 bases at J, with 6 bases between.

CDR3 region: CASSLTGGSHGYTF. CDR3 nucleotides: TGCGCCAGCAGCTTGACCGGGGGGTCCCATGGCTACACCTTC. This chain connects TRBV5-1 to TRBJ1-2, with D possibly being TRBD1 (5 bases). Deletions cut 1 base from V and 6 bases from J, with 13 bases between. CDR3 length: 14 residues. Germline loops: CDR1 SGHRS, CDR2 YFSETQ.

The gene calls are TRBV7-2 and TRBJ1-1; D unresolved. CDR3 length: 14 amino acids. Germline V gene sequence: CDR1 SGHTA, CDR2 FQGNSA. V lost 1 base, J lost 3 bases, and 9 bases lay in between. The CDR3: CASSLVRRDTEAFF. The CDR3 region has the DNA TGTGCCAGCAGCTTAGTACGGAGAGACACTGAAGCTTTCTTT.

The chain couples TRBV2 to TRBJ1-2; D may be TRBD1 (6 bases). V lost 5 bases and J 1 base, leaving 11 bases between the germline ends. CDR1 and CDR2 (germline): SNHLY, FYNNEI. CDR3 length: 14 residues. The CDR3 sequence: CASSPPGVNYGYTF. CDR3 in DNA: TGTGCCAGCAGTCCTCCAGGGGTTAACTATGGCTACACCTTC.

This clone has just a few counts. The chain couples TRBV29-1 to TRBJ2-1, with D possibly matching TRBD2 (6 bases). The CDR3 totals 12 residues. Germline assignment: CDR1 SQVTM and CDR2 ANQGSEA. Trimming pared 5 bases from V and 3 bases from J, leaving 8 bases between. This CDR3 is CSVIGGYNEQFF. CDR3 bases: TGCAGCGTTATCGGGGGCTACAATGAGCAGTTCTTC.

The CDR3 nucleotides read TGTGCCTGGAGTGTAGGCGGGGGGCGAGGGAATGAGCAGTTCTTC. This sequence encodes CAWSVGGGRGNEQFF. This rearrangement joins TRBV30 to TRBJ2-1; 8 nucleotides line up with TRBD2. The ends lost 0 bases at V and 7 bases at J; junction bases unmatched: 8. The CDR3 runs to 15 residues. The germline V gene has CDR1 GTSNPN and CDR2 SVGIG (reference sequence). Looking up the rest from reference TRBV30 and TRBJ2-1 gives the full variable domain: SQTIHQWPATLVQPVGSPLSLECTVEGTSNPNLYWYRQAAGRGLQLLFYSVGIGQISSEVPQNLSASRPQDRQFILSSKKLLLSDSGFYLCAWSVGGGRGNEQFFGPGTRLTVL.

V and J are TRBV18 and TRBJ1-2; 7 bases line up with TRBD1. The junction had 0 bases not matched to a gene; V was cut back by 3 bases and J by 2 bases. The CDR3 loop spans 13 amino acids. CDR1 and CDR2 from the germline V gene are KGHSH and LQKENI. CDR3 loop: CASSPTGNYGYTF. For the CDR3, the DNA is TGTGCCAGCTCACCGACAGGGAACTATGGCTACACCTTC.

The V and J genes are TRBV2 and TRBJ1-4; D call uncertain. Between the trimmed V and J ends, which lost 4 bases and 1 base, there was a span of 7 bases. Germline CDR1 SNHLY, CDR2 FYNNEI. There are 14 residues in the CDR3. Here the CDR3 DNA reads TGTGCCAGCAGTGGCAGGCTAACTAATGAAAAACTGTTTTTT. This codes for CASSGRLTNEKLFF.

The CDR3 spells CASSPTGDRSGANVLTF. The DNA of the CDR3 is TGTGCCAGCTCACCGACAGGGGACCGCTCTGGGGCCAACGTCCTGACTTTC. The chain joins TRBV18 to TRBJ2-6; TRBD1 aligns across 8 bases. The CDR3 length is 17 residues. V shed 3 bases, J shed 0 bases, and the junction held 4 bases outside the gene matches. The germline V gene has CDR1 KGHSH and CDR2 LQKENI. The full variable domain, completed using reference TRBV18 and TRBJ2-6, is NAGVMQNPRHLVRRRGQEARLRCSPMKGHSHVYWYRQLPEEGLKFMVYLQKENIIDESGMPKERFSAEFPKEGPSILRIQQVVRGDSAAYFCASSPTGDRSGANVLTFGAGSRLTVL.